A single T cell receptor (beta chain) is shown here with its context. The ends were cut back, 6 bases at V and 3 bases at J, with 18 bases in the middle. There are 16 residues in the CDR3. The germline CDR1 and CDR2 sequences are LNHDA and SQIVND (reference sequence). The data originate from a study of blood T cell repertoires in COVID-19. Study-level background: Material from acute and convalescent COVID-19 was sourced from the United States, Italy and Spain.

Clones were read by immunoSEQ multiplex PCR, and TCRdb kept only the in-frame ones, dropping some. The sample consists of more than 120,000 clones, over 75% of them appearing once. This TCR was recovered from a man between 50 and 59 years old in a cohort exposed to, infected with or recovered from COVID-19 (not recorded which). Sequencing was carried out using PBMCs or T cells enriched from blood (not recorded which). The chain recombines TRBV19 with TRBJ1-5; the D is unclear. CDR3 DNA sequence: TGTGCCAGTAGCCCTAGTGGAGGGTCAGTCAATCAGCCCCAGCATTTT. This gives the protein CASSPSGGSVNQPQHF.